The TCR beta chain described here comes from a study of response to subunit inactivated influenza vaccine. Whole-study results and caveats: It was the authors' suggestion that each seasonal influenza vaccination recruits few new T cells.

Trimming stripped 10 bases from V and 4 bases from J, with 19 bases between. CDR3 length equals 14 residues. At least ten counts were recorded for this clonotype. Its target is not known. TCRdb fed the RT-PCR reads into MiXCR, producing one record per CDR3 protein. This sample has just over 300,000 distinct CDR3 sequences, with 22% found just once. The chain carries TRBV12-3 or TRBV12-4 and TRBJ1-2; unclear D gene. The receptor was isolated from a man aged 50 to 75 who received an inactivated influenza vaccine. Sequencing was performed on PBMCs from blood, taken about 20 months after vaccination. CDR3 sequence (DNA): TGTGCCATCCGCCGGCCTTGGGAGGGCTATGGCTACACCTTC. Its translation is CAIRRPWEGYGYTF.